This TCR beta chain was sequenced for a study of T cells after yellow fever vaccination. Study at large: Low-cell-number fractions were prepared with SMART-Seq v4 Ultra Low Input. Points from the study as a whole: Only a small proportion of the clonotypes turned up in both the CD4 and the CD8 compartments, likely arising from convergent recombination. Detected again after the booster were most primary-vaccination clones, at 96% CD4 and 80% to 90% CD8.

Points on this clonotype: Antigen unknown.

5'RACE template switching added a universal primer site and UMIs to TCR cDNA. One entry per CDR3 protein results from TCRdb running MiXCR on the 5' RACE reads. The sample includes some 320,000 distinct CDR3 sequences, around 4.5% of them seen just once. This specimen was PBMCs, taken 15 days after the yellow fever booster vaccination. This TCR was recovered from a man between 18 and 35 years old who received the YFV17D yellow fever vaccine.

The CDR3 region is CSATGGQGTEKLFF. The CDR3 nucleotides are TGCAGTGCGACAGGGGGACAGGGGACTGAAAAACTGTTTTTT. This chain connects TRBV20-1 to TRBJ1-4; 10 bases agree with TRBD1. The J segment lost 7 bases and the V segment lost 6 bases, leaving 8 bases of the junction unmatched. The CDR3 runs 14 residues. Looked up from germline, CDR1 is DFQATT and CDR2 is SNEGSKA (reference sequence).